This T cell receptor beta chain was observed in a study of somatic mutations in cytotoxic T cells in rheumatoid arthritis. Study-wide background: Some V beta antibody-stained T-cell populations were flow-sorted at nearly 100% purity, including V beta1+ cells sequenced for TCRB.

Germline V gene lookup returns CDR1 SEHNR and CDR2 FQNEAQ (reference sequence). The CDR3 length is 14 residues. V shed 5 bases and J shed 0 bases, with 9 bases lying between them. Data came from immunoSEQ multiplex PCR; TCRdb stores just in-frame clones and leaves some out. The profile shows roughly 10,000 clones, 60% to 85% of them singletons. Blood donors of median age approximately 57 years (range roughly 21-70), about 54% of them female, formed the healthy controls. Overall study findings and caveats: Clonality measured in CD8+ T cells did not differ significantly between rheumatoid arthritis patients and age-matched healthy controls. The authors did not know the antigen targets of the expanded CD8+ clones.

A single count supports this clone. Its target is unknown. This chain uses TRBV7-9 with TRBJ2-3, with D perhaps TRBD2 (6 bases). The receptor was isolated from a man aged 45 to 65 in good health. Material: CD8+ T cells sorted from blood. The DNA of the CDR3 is TGTGCCAGCAGCGACGGGACTAGCACAGATACGCAGTATTTT. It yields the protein CASSDGTSTDTQYF.